This T cell receptor beta chain was sequenced in a study of cytomegalovirus exposure and HLA in healthy donors. Whole-study findings and limits: Reportedly, TCR beta sequences accurately predicted HLA-A and HLA-B alleles in most subjects.

The study ran its PCR with 60 Vbeta and 13 Jbeta primers. Measured with immunoSEQ multiplex PCR; TCRdb has only the in-frame clones, and not every one. The table lists around 160,000 clones, 65% to 70% of them singletons, with 4% to 5.5% in the top ten. Details on this clone: The antigen remains unidentified.

Trimming at V came to 3 bases and at J to 7 bases, leaving 5 bases not matched to a gene. Per the germline V gene, CDR1 is SGHTS and CDR2 is YDEGEE. The CDR3 extends over 13 amino acids. This TCR was sampled from a woman aged 18-35 years in good health and CMV-seropositive. The chain recombines TRBV5-8 with TRBJ2-7; 9 bases are shared with TRBD1. The source material was PBMCs. DNA for the CDR3: TGTGCCAGCAGCTCGCTACAGGGGGCAGAGCAGTACTTC. As protein: CASSSLQGAEQYF.